Shown below are 9 T cell receptor beta chains from a single sample sequenced in a study of cytomegalovirus exposure and HLA in healthy donors. In the PCR, 60 Vbeta and 13 Jbeta primers were used. The assay was immunoSEQ multiplex PCR, and TCRdb's table has in-frame clones only and misses some. The sample yields approximately 300,000 clones, about 83% seen once. The specimen was PBMCs. The receptor set was obtained from a woman aged 35 to 49 in good health and CMV-seropositive.

This clone was found a few times. The chain recombines TRBV28 with TRBJ2-7; D is ambiguous. The CDR3 runs to 15 residues. Germline lookup yields CDR1 MDHEN and CDR2 SYDVKM. V lost 5 bases to trimming and J lost 3 bases, with 17 bases between them. This CDR3 reads CASSPSGVADYEQYF. CDR3 DNA sequence: TGTGCCAGCAGTCCCTCCGGAGTAGCCGACTACGAGCAGTACTTC.

The gene calls are TRBV18 and TRBJ1-1, with a possible D match to TRBD1 (5 bases). Between the trimmed V and J ends, which lost 1 base and 5 bases, there was a span of 8 bases. From germline, CDR1 is KGHSH and CDR2 LQKENI. The length of the CDR3 is 13 residues. The CDR3 region has the DNA TGTGCCAGCTCACCACAGGAGGGGACTGAAGCTTTCTTT. Translating gives CASSPQEGTEAFF.

V is TRBV5-5 and J is TRBJ2-7; a possible D gene is TRBD2 (5 bases). This CDR3 region has 13 residues. The germline gives CDR1 SGHKS, CDR2 YYEKEE (reference sequence). Trimming took 4 bases from V and 6 from J, leaving 14 bases between them. The CDR3 nucleotides are TGTGCCAGCAGCAGGGCTGCGGCGGGCGAGCAGTACTTC. Its translation is CASSRAAAGEQYF.

V gene TRBV28 combines with J gene TRBJ1-6; 7 bases match TRBD1. The CDR3 length is 15 residues. The V gene end was trimmed by 8 bases and the J gene end by 4 bases; junction bases not matched to a gene: 8. Germline V gene sequence: CDR1 MDHEN, CDR2 SYDVKM. The CDR3 reads CASLHRGLYNSPLHF. For the CDR3, the DNA is TGTGCCAGCCTCCACAGGGGACTGTATAATTCACCCCTCCACTTT.

Only a few counts were recorded for this clone. In DNA form, the CDR3 reads TGTGCCAGCAGTGCTGTTAGCGGGACACACACCGGGGAGCTGTTTTTT. It translates to CASSAVSGTHTGELFF. The chain recombines TRBV6-1 with TRBJ2-2; 8 bases are a match to TRBD2. Germline V lookup: CDR1 MNHNS, CDR2 SASEGT. V gave up 4 bases and J gave up 3 bases; unmatched junction bases: 7. This CDR3 has 16 residues.

V and J are TRBV6-1 and TRBJ2-3; D is possibly TRBD2 (8 bases). CDR1 and CDR2 from the germline V gene are MNHNS and SASEGT. The CDR3 runs 15 residues. V was trimmed by 10 bases and J by 2 bases, leaving 19 bases between them. The CDR3 sequence: CATEGAGGYTDTQYF. In nucleotides, the CDR3 is TGTGCCACCGAGGGGGCGGGAGGATACACAGATACGCAGTATTTT.

This chain uses TRBV9 with TRBJ2-1, with TRBD2 matching 12 bases. J was trimmed by 9 bases and V by 4 bases; bases with no gene match: 8. The CDR3 runs 15 residues. Germline V gene sequence: CDR1 SGDLS, CDR2 YYNGEE. CDR3 loop: CASSQLAGGVGEQFF. CDR3 in DNA: TGTGCCAGCAGCCAACTAGCGGGAGGAGTCGGTGAGCAGTTCTTC.

This clone has more than one count but fewer than ten. J is TRBJ2-1 and V is TRBV19, with 7 bases fitting TRBD2. The ends lost 6 bases at V and 0 bases at J; junction bases unmatched: 8. Germline values: CDR1 LNHDA, CDR2 SQIVND (reference sequence). The CDR3 covers 16 residues. CDR3 amino acids: CASSPPPGGSYNEQFF. The CDR3 DNA reads TGTGCCAGTAGCCCCCCCCCGGGAGGCTCCTACAATGAGCAGTTCTTC.

CDR3 bases: TGCGCCAGCAGCTTGGAGGGCAGGGGCACCGGGGAGCTGTTTTTT. It encodes CASSLEGRGTGELFF. This sequence joins TRBV5-1 and TRBJ2-2, with D possibly TRBD1 on 6 matching bases. The CDR3 has 15 amino acids. CDR1 and CDR2 from the germline V gene are SGHRS and YFSETQ. The germline V and J ends were trimmed by 0 bases and 4 bases, with 10 bases remaining between them. Looking up the rest from reference TRBV5-1 and TRBJ2-2 gives the full variable domain: KAGVTQTPRYLIKTRGQQVTLSCSPISGHRSVSWYQQTPGQGLQFLFEYFSETQRNKGNFPGRFSGRQFSNSRSEMNVSTLELGDSALYLCASSLEGRGTGELFFGEGSRLTVL.